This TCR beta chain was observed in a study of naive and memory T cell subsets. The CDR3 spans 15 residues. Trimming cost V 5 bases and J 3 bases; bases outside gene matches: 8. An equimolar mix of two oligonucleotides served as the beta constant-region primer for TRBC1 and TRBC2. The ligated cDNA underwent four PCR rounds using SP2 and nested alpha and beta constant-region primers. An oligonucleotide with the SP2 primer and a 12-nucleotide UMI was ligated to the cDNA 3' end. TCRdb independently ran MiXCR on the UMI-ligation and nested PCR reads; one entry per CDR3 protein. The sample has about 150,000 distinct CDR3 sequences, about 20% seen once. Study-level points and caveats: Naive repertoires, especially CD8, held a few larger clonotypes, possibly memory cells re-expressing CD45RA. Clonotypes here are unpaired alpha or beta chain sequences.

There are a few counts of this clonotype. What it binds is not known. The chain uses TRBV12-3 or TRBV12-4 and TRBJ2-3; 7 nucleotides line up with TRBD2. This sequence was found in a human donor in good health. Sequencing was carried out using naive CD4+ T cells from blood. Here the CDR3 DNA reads TGTGCCAGCAGTCCAAGGGTTAGCGGGACAGATACGCAGTATTTT. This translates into CASSPRVSGTDTQYF.